A single TCR beta chain is shown here with its context. Here immunoSEQ multiplex PCR was the method, and the copy in TCRdb shows in-frame clones only, minus some. The sample has approximately 35,000 clones; approximately 80% are singletons. There are 11 residues in the CDR3. The V end lost 5 bases, the J end lost 7 bases, and 6 bases lay between the germline ends. The germline gives CDR1 LGHNA, CDR2 YNFKEQ. The data derive from a study of blood T cell repertoires in COVID-19. The sample taken for sequencing was peripheral blood. The TCR sequence derives from a man at least 80 years old with acute or convalescent COVID-19. The rearrangement joins TRBV4-2 to TRBJ2-4; no reliable D call. This chain's CDR3 is CASSSANIQYF. CDR3 coding DNA: TGTGCCAGCAGCTCCGCGAACATTCAGTACTTC.